This T cell receptor (beta chain) was recovered during a study of T cell responses to AZD1222 COVID-19 vaccine. Whole-study context: Pooled together were second doses at about 4 or about 12 weeks. Study-level findings and limits: Spike-specific TCR breadth and depth rose after two AZD1222 doses. Researchers took repertoire samples only after the peak T cell response had come. A mostly white British donor set with more females was recruited, and clonal diversity was possibly underestimated.

The method was immunoSEQ multiplex PCR; TCRdb's version includes in-frame clones alone and lacks a portion of them. The data show about 130,000 clones, 86% seen once. As for this clone: The target antigen is unknown.

After removal of 7 bases from V and 8 bases from J, the junction contained 8 bases not matched to a gene. Germline V gene lookup returns CDR1 ENHRY and CDR2 SYGVKD. The CDR3 covers 13 residues. This sequence originates from an adult in good health. This chain links TRBV10-3 with TRBJ2-1, with 7 bases fitting TRBD2. The sample here was peripheral blood, taken on day 0 of AZD1222 vaccination. CDR3 nucleotides: TGTGCCATCAAAGCAGCGGGAATCGATGAGCAGTTCTTC. Translating it yields CAIKAAGIDEQFF.